Presented here are 25 T cell receptor beta chains from one specimen sequenced in a study of naive and memory T cell subsets. Amplification of ligated cDNA took four PCR rounds with SP2 and nested alpha and beta constant primers. Via MiXCR, TCRdb re-called the 5' RACE reads, giving one row per CDR3 protein. The top ten clones hold more than 7.5% of a sample with 50,000 to 65,000 distinct CDR3 sequences, under 10% of them seen once. The library had UMIs added by 3' ligation of an oligonucleotide to TCR cDNA. The receptors come from a female donor in good health.

There are a few counts of this clonotype. This chain joins TRBV9 and TRBJ2-2; 7 nucleotides line up with TRBD1. Trimming at V came to 0 bases and at J to 0 bases, leaving 2 bases not matched to a gene. Germline CDR1 reads SGDLS; CDR2 reads YYNGEE. This CDR3 is built from 16 residues. This CDR3 reads CASSVGDRSNTGELFF. CDR3 DNA: TGTGCCAGCAGCGTAGGGGACAGATCGAACACCGGGGAGCTGTTTTTT.

This clonotype was seen ten or more times. The genes are TRBV10-3 and TRBJ1-5; D remains ambiguous. Looked up from germline, CDR1 is ENHRY and CDR2 is SYGVKD. This CDR3 is 13 amino acids long. The V and J ends lost 4 bases and 4 bases respectively, with 8 bases between them. CDR3 sequence reads: CAISGAENQPQHF. DNA of the CDR3: TGTGCCATCAGTGGGGCAGAAAATCAGCCCCAGCATTTT.

In its sample, this clonotype was seen many times. The chain carries TRBV20-1 and TRBJ2-2; D uncertain. The CDR3 loop spans 14 amino acids. The germline CDR1 and CDR2 sequences are DFQATT and SNEGSKA (reference sequence). The germline V and J ends were trimmed by 1 base and 2 bases, with 8 bases remaining between them. CDR3 sequence: CSARAGGNTGELFF. The DNA for the CDR3 is TGCAGTGCTAGAGCAGGCGGCAACACCGGGGAGCTGTTTTTT.

The chain links TRBV19 to TRBJ1-4; D unclear. Germline CDR1 is LNHDA and CDR2 is SQIVND (reference sequence). V was shortened by 5 bases and J by 7 bases, with 11 bases between the two germline ends. The CDR3 sequence is 13 residues long. For the CDR3, the DNA is TGTGCCAGTAGTCCCCAGTTCGCTGAAAAACTGTTTTTT. The encoded protein is CASSPQFAEKLFF. Supplemented by reference TRBV19 and TRBJ1-4, the full variable domain reads DGGITQSPKYLFRKEGQNVTLSCEQNLNHDAMYWYRQDPGQGLRLIYYSQIVNDFQKGDIAEGYSVSREKKESFPLTVTSAQKNPTAFYLCASSPQFAEKLFFGSGTQLSVL.

This clonotype has a count of ten or more. The chain is built from TRBV20-1 and TRBJ1-3; weak D call: TRBD1 (5 bases). The CDR3 runs 12 residues. Germline V CDR1 and CDR2: DFQATT, SNEGSKA (reference sequence). V was pared by 3 bases and J by 6 bases, with 9 bases between. The CDR3 region has the DNA TGCAGTGCTAGGACAGACGTAAACACCATATATTTT. Its translation is CSARTDVNTIYF.

This clonotype was counted only a few times. The genes are TRBV6-2 or TRBV6-3 and TRBJ1-1, with no clear D. V lost 7 bases, J lost 8 bases, and 11 bases lay in between. The V gene's germline CDR1 is MNHEY and CDR2 SVGEGT. The CDR3 is made up of 11 amino acids. The CDR3 DNA reads TGTGCCAGCAACCACGGGTCCGAAGCTTTCTTT. Translated: CASNHGSEAFF.

At least ten counts were recorded for this clonotype. The V call is TRBV10-3, the J call TRBJ1-6; D gene unclear. V was pared by 2 bases and J by 7 bases, with 9 bases between. Germline V lookup: CDR1 ENHRY, CDR2 SYGVKD. This CDR3 contains 14 residues. Written as DNA, the CDR3 is TGTGCCATCAGTGAGGGCAGGTACAATTCACCCCTCCACTTT. Protein product: CAISEGRYNSPLHF.

The V call is TRBV24-1, the J call TRBJ2-3; D unclear. Germline lookup yields CDR1 KGHDR and CDR2 SFDVKD. The CDR3 covers 13 residues. The V gene lost 2 bases and the J gene lost 6 bases, with 8 bases spanning the gap. CDR3 sequence (DNA): TGTGCCACCAGTGATTCTGTTGTCGATACGCAGTATTTT. As protein: CATSDSVVDTQYF.

The rearrangement links TRBV6-5 to TRBJ2-1; perhaps D is TRBD1 or TRBD2 (6 bases each). Germline V gene data show CDR1 as MNHEY and CDR2 as SVGAGI. CDR3 size: 15 residues. The V end lost 2 bases, the J end lost 8 bases, and 16 bases lay between the germline ends. CDR3 protein: CASSYDRGAGHEQFF. The DNA for the CDR3 is TGTGCCAGCAGTTACGATAGGGGGGCCGGTCATGAGCAGTTCTTC.

This clonotype was detected only a few times. The chain couples TRBV13 to TRBJ1-5; tentatively, D is TRBD1 (6 bases). The CDR3 is made up of 13 amino acids. Germline values: CDR1 PRHDT, CDR2 FYEKMQ (reference sequence). With 5 bases removed from V and 5 bases from J, the gap between germline ends came to 10 bases. Here the CDR3 reads CASSLRGYQPQHF. The CDR3 DNA is TGTGCCAGCAGCCTTAGGGGGTATCAGCCCCAGCATTTT.

This clonotype occurred a few times. The chain recombines TRBV2 with TRBJ2-2; 10 bases are a match to TRBD1. Germline lookup yields CDR1 SNHLY and CDR2 FYNNEI. V lost 8 bases to trimming and J lost 7 bases; unmatched junction nucleotides: 7. There are 14 residues in the CDR3. CDR3 nucleotides: TGTGCCAGCGCAAAGGGACAGGGGTACGGGGAGCTGTTTTTT. This codes for CASAKGQGYGELFF. Combining the CDR3 with reference TRBV2 and TRBJ2-2 gives the whole variable domain EPEVTQTPSHQVTQMGQEVILRCVPISNHLYFYWYRQILGQKVEFLVSFYNNEISEKSEIFDDQFSVERPDGSNFTLKIRSTKLEDSAMYFCASAKGQGYGELFFGEGSRLTVL.

The chain links TRBV3-1 to TRBJ2-5, with TRBD2 matching over 10 bases. V dropped 3 bases and J dropped 1; count of bases not matched to a gene: 2. CDR1 is LGHDT and CDR2 is YNNKEL in the germline V gene (reference sequence). CDR3 length: 15 residues. CDR3 residues: CASSQLAGVQETQYF. The CDR3 DNA sequence: TGTGCCAGCAGCCAGCTAGCGGGGGTCCAAGAGACCCAGTACTTC.

The chain carries TRBV11-2 and TRBJ2-1, with D unclear. The CDR3 contains 13 residues. Germline V lookup: CDR1 SGHAT, CDR2 FQNNGV. Between the trimmed V and J ends, which lost 4 bases and 4 bases, there was a span of 8 bases. The CDR3 DNA is TGTGCCAGCAGCTCAGGATCGTACAATGAGCAGTTCTTC. Its translation is CASSSGSYNEQFF.

This clonotype has only a few counts. This chain links TRBV4-2 with TRBJ2-2; D is possibly TRBD2 (5 bases). This CDR3 spans 11 amino acids. Germline V gene lookup returns CDR1 LGHNA and CDR2 YNFKEQ. The V gene lost 10 bases and the J gene lost 6 bases, with 9 bases spanning the gap. As DNA, the CDR3 is TGTGCCACCCGGGATGCCGGGGAGCTGTTTTTT. This gives the protein CATRDAGELFF.

This clonotype was seen at least ten times. The chain employs TRBV20-1 and TRBJ2-1; TRBD2 aligns across 11 bases. The CDR3 extends over 13 amino acids. The germline V gene encodes CDR1 DFQATT and CDR2 SNEGSKA (reference sequence). The CDR3 here is CSSRLAGLDEQFF. The CDR3 DNA reads TGCAGCTCGAGACTAGCGGGGTTAGATGAGCAGTTCTTC.

This clonotype was observed a few times. The rearrangement links TRBV4-3 to TRBJ1-6; possibly TRBD1 for D (5 bases). Germline V gives CDR1 LGHNA, CDR2 YSLEER. The CDR3 loop spans 14 amino acids. V was trimmed by 0 bases and J by 7 bases, leaving 7 bases between them. The CDR3 DNA sequence: TGCGCCAGCAGCCAAGATAGACAGAATTCACCCCTCCACTTT. Its protein is CASSQDRQNSPLHF.

The table lists this clonotype with many counts. The rearrangement links TRBV6-5 to TRBJ1-5, with D maybe TRBD1 (6 bases). Germline V CDR1 and CDR2: MNHEY, SVGAGI. The V gene lost 6 bases and the J gene lost 0 bases, with 12 bases spanning the gap. This CDR3 region has 15 residues. The CDR3 sequence: CASRLNRDSNQPQHF. The CDR3 region has the DNA TGTGCCAGCAGGCTTAACAGGGATAGCAATCAGCCCCAGCATTTT.

The chain carries TRBV18 and TRBJ2-7; 7 bases match TRBD1. This CDR3 has 14 residues. The ends lost 6 bases at V and 3 bases at J; junction bases unmatched: 8. Germline CDR1 KGHSH, CDR2 LQKENI. The CDR3 DNA reads TGTGCCAGCTCCGGACAGGCGATCTACTACGAGCAGTACTTC. It yields the protein CASSGQAIYYEQYF.

DNA of the CDR3: TGCGCCAGCTCCCATAACGGCGGGCAGCCCCAGCATTTT. It specifies CASSHNGGQPQHF. The J gene is TRBJ1-5, the V gene TRBV5-1, with unresolved D. The CDR3 has 13 residues. Germline CDR1 is SGHRS and CDR2 is YFSETQ. V lost 7 bases and J 7 bases, leaving 15 bases between the germline ends.

This clonotype has a count of ten or more. This sequence joins TRBV3-1 and TRBJ1-2; D gene uncertain. Per the germline V gene, CDR1 is LGHDT and CDR2 is YNNKEL (reference sequence). V dropped 4 bases and J dropped 3 bases, with 15 bases sitting between them. The CDR3 totals 15 residues. This CDR3 is CASSPYTGRDYGYTF. The CDR3 coding sequence is TGTGCCAGCAGCCCATACACCGGGAGGGACTATGGCTACACCTTC.

This clonotype was observed a few times. This chain's CDR3 is CASSLASGTGHNEQFF. The CDR3 DNA is TGTGCCAGCAGCTTAGCGTCCGGGACAGGGCACAATGAGCAGTTCTTC. The genes are TRBV7-9 and TRBJ2-1, with 9 positions matching TRBD1. There are 16 residues in the CDR3. Germline CDR1 reads SEHNR; CDR2 reads FQNEAQ (reference sequence). V dropped 0 bases and J dropped 5; count of bases not matched to a gene: 5.

The chain employs TRBV15 and TRBJ2-5; either TRBD1 or TRBD2 may fit D (5 bases each). The V gene's germline CDR1 is LNHNV and CDR2 YYDKDF (reference sequence). This CDR3 has 19 amino acids. V was trimmed by 1 base and J by 2 bases, leaving 23 bases between them. The CDR3 loop reads CATSRGNVGTRRPQETQYF. In DNA form, the CDR3 reads TGTGCCACCAGCAGAGGAAACGTCGGGACCCGGCGACCTCAAGAGACCCAGTACTTC.

This clonotype occurred many times. The CDR3 bases are TGTGCCAGTAGTATAGCAGGGGGTCCGCCCCAGCATTTT. Translated, it gives CASSIAGGPPQHF. The chain joins TRBV19 to TRBJ1-5; 7 bases line up with TRBD1. CDR1 and CDR2 from the germline V gene are LNHDA and SQIVND (reference sequence). With 1 base clipped from V and 9 bases from J, the junction kept 3 bases outside the gene matches. This CDR3 spans 13 amino acids.

In this sample, this clonotype turned up a few times. The gene calls are TRBV28 and TRBJ2-7; no reliable D call. Trimming left V 7 bases short and J 5 bases short, with 18 bases between. The CDR3 is 14 amino acids. In germline, CDR1 is MDHEN, CDR2 SYDVKM. CDR3 DNA sequence: TGTGCCAGCAACCCCATAGGGAAATCCCACGAGCAGTACTTC. The encoded protein is CASNPIGKSHEQYF. The entire variable domain, with the rest obtained from reference TRBV28 and TRBJ2-7, is as follows: DVKVTQSSRYLVKRTGEKVFLECVQDMDHENMFWYRQDPGLGLRLIYFSYDVKMKEKGDIPEGYSVSREKKERFSLILESASTNQTSMYLCASNPIGKSHEQYFGPGTRLTVT.

In this sample, this clonotype turned up many times. CDR3 DNA: TGTGCCAGCAGCCAAGAGGGAGGGGACGAGCAGTACTTC. Translation gives CASSQEGGDEQYF. This rearrangement joins TRBV4-2 to TRBJ2-7; 7 bases map to TRBD2. J lost 5 bases, V lost 0 bases, and 1 base had no gene match. From germline, CDR1 is LGHNA and CDR2 YNFKEQ. The CDR3 spans 13 residues.